This T cell receptor (beta chain) was captured by sequencing in a study of blood T cell repertoires in COVID-19 (dated by TCRdb to about 2020). The study in broad terms: The collaborator samples originated in the United States, Italy and Spain and spanned the acute and convalescent phases of COVID-19. The material from the prospective study consisted of cDNA or gDNA derived from T cells, B-cell-depleted T cells, or PBMCs. The dataset comprised deeply sampled blood TCRbeta repertoires from subjects exposed to, actively infected with, or recovered from COVID-19. The repertoires were made available in a free public database intended to serve as a resource for research on the immune response to SARS-CoV-2. The samples were drawn from the first 160 participants of the ongoing ImmuneRACE study and from 950 to 1,500 subjects provided by 6 global collaborators. Nearly every sample came with metadata listing a de-identified subject ID, COVID-19 status, age in years and sex. Where HLA class I and class II types were available, the types were taken from metadata supplied by the sample provider, not from assay-based typing. Broad study findings and their caveats: Clinical and demographic metadata were provided uncurated, with the amount varying by source and participant.

Collaborating institutions collected whole blood in K2EDTA tubes following their own protocols. For TCRbeta analysis, collaborators shipped samples in one of three forms: frozen whole blood, isolated PBMCs, or DNA extracted from either of those sample types. The immunoSEQ Assay, a bias-controlled multiplex PCR, was used to amplify TCRbeta CDR3 regions from genomic DNA. The original methods were these. Within the assay, amplification of reference gene primers was used to estimate how many nucleated cells each sample contained. To quantify the absolute abundance of each unique TCRbeta CDR3 rearrangement, sequence reads were collapsed and filtered. For each sample, productive Simpson clonality was calculated by taking the square root of Simpson's diversity index across productive rearrangements. Held by TCRdb, this immuneACCESS table contains in-frame sequences only and omits some clones. Under half of the omission traces to an unresolved V gene where checked; the cause of the rest is unknown. V and J calls plus clone size are reproduced from that table; the DNA served to infer D and trimming. The table for this sample lists fewer than 300,000 clones; around 85% of them were counted only once. The top ten constitute 4.5% to 6% of the sample.

As regards this clone: Which antigen it targets is not known. Within one base of it there is no much larger clone, and no base qualities were kept.

As encoded in the germline V gene (reference sequence), CDR1 is SGHKS while CDR2 is YYEKEE. V loses 4 bases of germline sequence and J loses 4 bases, and the interval between the two ends is 17 bases. The CDR3 runs 15 amino acids, cysteine and phenylalanine included. Of the read, only the CDR3 DNA is kept; its 45 bases are in frame from base 1. Sample: peripheral blood. The sequence was collected from a man between 45 and 60 years old with active or convalescent COVID-19. The sequence is built from TRBV5-5 and TRBJ1-2; TRBD1 is a weak D gene call, 6 bases matching. The CDR3 region reads CASSGGTGQGYGYTF. The DNA is TGTGCCAGCAGCGGGGGCACAGGGCAGGGCTATGGCTACACCTTC.